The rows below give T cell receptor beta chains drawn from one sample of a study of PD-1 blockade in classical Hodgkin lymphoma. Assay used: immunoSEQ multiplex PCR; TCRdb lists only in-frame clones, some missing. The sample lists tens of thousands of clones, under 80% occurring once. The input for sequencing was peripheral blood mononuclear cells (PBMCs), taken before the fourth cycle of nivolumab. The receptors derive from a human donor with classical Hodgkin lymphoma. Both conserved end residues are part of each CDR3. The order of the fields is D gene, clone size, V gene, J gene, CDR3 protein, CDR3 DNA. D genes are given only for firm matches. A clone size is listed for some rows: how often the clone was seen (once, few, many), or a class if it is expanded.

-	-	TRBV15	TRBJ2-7	CATSRDLGGRGEQYF	TGTGCCACCAGCAGAGATCTAGGGGGTCGGGGCGAGCAGTACTTC
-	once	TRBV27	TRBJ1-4	CASSFGYATNEKLFF	TGTGCCAGCAGTTTTGGGTATGCAACTAATGAAAAACTGTTTTTT
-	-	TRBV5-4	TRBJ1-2	CASSAQDRANYGYTF	TGTGCCAGCAGCGCACAGGACAGAGCTAACTATGGCTACACCTTC
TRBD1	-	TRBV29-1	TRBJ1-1	CSVHRGRNTEAFF	TGCAGCGTTCACAGGGGGCGTAACACTGAAGCTTTCTTT
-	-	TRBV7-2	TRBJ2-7	CASSRQQNYEQYF	TGTGCCAGCAGCCGACAACAGAACTACGAGCAGTACTTC
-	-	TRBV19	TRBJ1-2	CASSIGTSGTAAYGYTF	TGTGCCAGTAGTATTGGAACCTCCGGGACGGCGGCGTATGGCTACACCTTC
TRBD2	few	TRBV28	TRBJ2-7	CASSLTSPSYEQYF	TGTGCCAGCTCCTTGACTAGCCCCTCCTACGAGCAGTACTTC
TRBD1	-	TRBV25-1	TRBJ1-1	CASSTHGQGGTEAFF	TGTGCCAGCAGTACCCACGGACAGGGAGGAACTGAAGCTTTCTTT
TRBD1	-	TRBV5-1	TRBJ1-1	CASSTTGGNTEAFF	TGCGCCAGCAGCACCACAGGGGGGAACACTGAAGCTTTCTTT
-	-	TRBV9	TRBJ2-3	CASRPDRGSGDTQYF	TGTGCCAGCCGCCCGGACAGAGGAAGTGGAGATACGCAGTATTTT
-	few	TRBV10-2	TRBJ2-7	CASSPGAGYEQYF	TGCGCCAGCAGCCCCGGGGCAGGCTACGAGCAGTACTTC
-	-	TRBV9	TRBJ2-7	CASSVDAGSSYEQYF	TGTGCCAGCAGCGTAGATGCGGGGAGCTCCTACGAGCAGTACTTC
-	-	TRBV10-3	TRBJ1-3	CAISGSDTGNTIYF	TGTGCCATCAGTGGAAGCGACACTGGAAACACCATATATTTT
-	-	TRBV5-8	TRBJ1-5	CASSFSAGTSNQPQHF	TGTGCCAGCAGTTTTAGCGCAGGGACTAGCAATCAGCCCCAGCATTTT
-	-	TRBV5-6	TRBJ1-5	CASSLWGRSQPQHF	TGTGCCAGCAGCTTGTGGGGAAGAAGTCAGCCCCAGCATTTT
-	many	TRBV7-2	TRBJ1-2	CASSLMATSYGYTF	TGTGCCAGCAGCTTAATGGCCACGAGTTATGGCTACACCTTC
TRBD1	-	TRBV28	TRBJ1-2	CASSFGQGARGYTF	TGTGCCAGCAGTTTCGGACAGGGGGCGCGGGGCTACACCTTC
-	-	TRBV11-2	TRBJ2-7	CASSLDLSGAYEQYF	TGTGCCAGCAGCTTGGACTTATCAGGGGCCTACGAGCAGTACTTC
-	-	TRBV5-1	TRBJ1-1	CASSSRTMGTEAFF	TGCGCCAGCAGCTCAAGGACCATGGGCACTGAAGCTTTCTTT
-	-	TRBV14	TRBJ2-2	CASSQVAGTGELFF	TGTGCCAGCAGCCAAGTTGCAGGGACCGGGGAGCTGTTTTTT
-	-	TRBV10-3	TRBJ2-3	CAISESGRTDTQYF	TGTGCCATCAGTGAGTCCGGGCGCACAGATACGCAGTATTTT
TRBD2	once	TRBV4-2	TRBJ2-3	CASSQDRLATDTQYF	TGTGCCAGCAGCCAAGATCGACTAGCGACAGATACGCAGTATTTT
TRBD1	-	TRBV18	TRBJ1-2	CASSRGDRGLPNYGYTF	TGTGCCAGCTCGAGGGGCGACAGGGGGCTCCCTAACTATGGCTACACCTTC
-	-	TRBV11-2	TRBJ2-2	CASSFETRNTGELFF	TGTGCCAGCAGCTTCGAGACTAGGAACACCGGGGAGCTGTTTTTT
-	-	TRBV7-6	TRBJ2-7	CASSPRDQKYEQYF	TGTGCCAGCAGCCCCCGGGACCAAAAATACGAGCAGTACTTC
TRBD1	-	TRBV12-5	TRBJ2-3	CASGGAGQGRYTQYF	TGTGCTAGTGGTGGGGCGGGACAGGGGCGGTATACGCAGTATTTT
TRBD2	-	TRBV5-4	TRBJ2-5	CASSLGVAGLQETQYF	TGTGCCAGCAGCTTGGGGGTAGCGGGGCTCCAAGAGACCCAGTACTTC
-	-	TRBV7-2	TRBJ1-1	CASSYLGRLGTEAFF	TGTGCCAGCAGCTACCTAGGGAGGCTAGGCACTGAAGCTTTCTTT
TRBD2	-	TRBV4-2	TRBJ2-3	CASSQDLGLAGDPDTQYF	TGTGCCAGCAGCCAAGATTTAGGACTAGCGGGAGATCCAGATACGCAGTATTTT
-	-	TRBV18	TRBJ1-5	CASSPLSDQPQHF	TGTGCCAGCTCACCACTTTCGGATCAGCCCCAGCATTTT